This passage covers 32 T cell receptor beta chains from one sample sequenced in a study of blood T cell repertoires in COVID-19. Produced via immunoSEQ multiplex PCR; TCRdb's table is partial and in-frame only. The table has roughly 200,000 clones, roughly three quarters seen once. The sample taken for sequencing was peripheral blood. These receptors originate from a woman aged 45-65 years with active or convalescent COVID-19.

The V call is TRBV9, the J call TRBJ2-3, with 12 positions matching TRBD2. V dropped 3 bases and J dropped 0; count of bases not matched to a gene: 8. The CDR3 is 18 amino acids. The germline V gene encodes CDR1 SGDLS and CDR2 YYNGEE. Written as DNA, the CDR3 is TGTGCCAGCAGCGCTGGGACTAGCGGGTGGATTAGCACAGATACGCAGTATTTT. Amino acids: CASSAGTSGWISTDTQYF.

The chain employs TRBV2 and TRBJ2-7; tentatively, D is TRBD2 (5 bases). Germline V gives CDR1 SNHLY, CDR2 FYNNEI. Deletions cut 8 bases from V and 6 bases from J, with 20 bases between. The length of the CDR3 is 14 residues. CDR3 DNA sequence: TGTGCCAGCGCCCCACGGGGAGCCGCGGGCGAGCAGTACTTC. Protein sequence: CASAPRGAAGEQYF.

The CDR3 DNA reads TGCAGCGTGCAGCGCGGGCCCATGAACACTGAAGCTTTCTTT. Its protein is CSVQRGPMNTEAFF. This chain links TRBV29-1 with TRBJ1-1, with D unresolved. V was pared by 6 bases and J by 0 bases, with 14 bases between. This CDR3 spans 14 amino acids. Germline CDR1 SQVTM, CDR2 ANQGSEA.

V is TRBV11-2 and J is TRBJ2-1, with 10 positions matching TRBD2. Germline CDR1 reads SGHAT; CDR2 reads FQNNGV. Unmatched junction bases numbered 9, after V lost 6 bases and J lost 7 bases. This CDR3 has 15 residues. The CDR3 DNA sequence: TGTGCCAGCAGATTTACTAGCGGGGCCGGGAATGAGCAGTTCTTC. Amino acid sequence: CASRFTSGAGNEQFF.

This chain links TRBV4-2 with TRBJ1-4, with unresolved D. Germline V gives CDR1 LGHNA, CDR2 YNFKEQ. The CDR3 length is 16 residues. Trimming shortened V by 3 bases and J by 0 bases, and 11 bases separated the two germline ends. The CDR3 sequence is CASSQTHLATNEKLFF. CDR3 sequence (DNA): TGTGCCAGCAGCCAGACTCACCTGGCAACTAATGAAAAACTGTTTTTT.

The chain uses TRBV28 and TRBJ1-2; 7 nucleotides agree with TRBD1. The CDR3 is 14 residues long. Germline assignment: CDR1 MDHEN and CDR2 SYDVKM. J was trimmed by 4 bases and V by 2 bases; bases with no gene match: 4. The CDR3 sequence: CASSLRGPSYGYTF. The CDR3, as DNA: TGTGCCAGCAGTTTAAGGGGGCCTAGCTATGGCTACACCTTC.

The chain links TRBV6-6 to TRBJ1-3, with 8 nucleotides matching TRBD1. CDR3 length: 16 residues. J gave up 0 bases and V 5 bases, and 6 bases lay outside the gene matches. Looked up from germline, CDR1 is MNHNY and CDR2 is SVGAGI (reference sequence). In DNA form, the CDR3 reads TGTGCCAGCAGTACCTGGACAGGGTCCTCTGGAAACACCATATATTTT. It is translated as CASSTWTGSSGNTIYF.

The chain uses TRBV4-2 and TRBJ2-3; D gene unclear. Trimming pared 1 base from V and 5 bases from J, leaving 13 bases between. The CDR3 totals 15 residues. The germline gives CDR1 LGHNA, CDR2 YNFKEQ. In nucleotides, the CDR3 is TGTGCCAGCAGCCAAGTTGGCGACTTAAGAGATACGCAGTATTTT. Protein sequence: CASSQVGDLRDTQYF.

This clone was recorded a few times. This sequence joins TRBV19 and TRBJ2-2; 10 bases line up with TRBD1. This CDR3 has 16 residues. Germline assignment: CDR1 LNHDA and CDR2 SQIVND (reference sequence). Trimming removed 5 bases from V and 5 bases from J; junction bases left unmatched: 8. In nucleotides, the CDR3 is TGTGCCAGTAGTGGACAGGGGGGGCTTAAGACCGGGGAGCTGTTTTTT. Translated, it gives CASSGQGGLKTGELFF.

The V and J genes are TRBV3-1 (or the pseudogene TRBV3-2) and TRBJ2-3; D may be TRBD1 (6 bases). The germline V gene has CDR1 LGHDT and CDR2 YNNKEL (reference sequence). V was cut by 4 bases and J by 1 base, with 12 bases left in between. The CDR3 runs to 15 residues. The CDR3 DNA reads as TGTGCCAGCAGCCGATCGGCAGGGGGCACAGATACGCAGTATTTT. Encoded protein: CASSRSAGGTDTQYF.

This rearrangement joins TRBV5-1 to TRBJ1-2, with 9 bases fitting TRBD1. This CDR3 contains 13 residues. After removal of 6 bases from V and 6 bases from J, the junction contained 6 bases not matched to a gene. Germline CDR1 and CDR2: SGHRS and YFSETQ. In nucleotides, the CDR3 is TGCGCCAGCACATCGACAGGGGGAGATGGCTACACCTTC. Translation gives CASTSTGGDGYTF.

J is TRBJ2-2 and V is TRBV4-3; 11 nucleotides align to TRBD2. V was clipped by 7 bases and J by 0 bases; unmatched bases: 4. Germline V CDR1 and CDR2: LGHNA, YSLEER. The CDR3 contains 16 residues. CDR3 sequence reads: CASKPGLAANTGELFF. The CDR3 DNA reads as TGCGCCAGCAAACCGGGACTAGCGGCGAACACCGGGGAGCTGTTTTTT.

In its sample, this clone was seen a few times. The chain links TRBV28 to TRBJ1-4; 7 nucleotides line up with TRBD1. V shed 5 bases and J 4 bases; nucleotides not matched to a gene: 10. The germline gives CDR1 MDHEN, CDR2 SYDVKM. There are 16 residues in the CDR3. CDR3 protein: CASSPSRGTVNEKLFF. As DNA, the CDR3 is TGTGCCAGCAGTCCATCCCGGGGGACAGTTAATGAAAAACTGTTTTTT. The full variable domain, its missing parts supplied by reference TRBV28 and TRBJ1-4, is DVKVTQSSRYLVKRTGEKVFLECVQDMDHENMFWYRQDPGLGLRLIYFSYDVKMKEKGDIPEGYSVSREKKERFSLILESASTNQTSMYLCASSPSRGTVNEKLFFGSGTQLSVL.

The chain recombines TRBV2 with TRBJ1-4; TRBD1 might be the D (5 bases). This CDR3 region has 13 residues. V lost 11 bases and J lost 8, with 18 bases in between. CDR1 SNHLY and CDR2 FYNNEI come from the germline V gene. The CDR3 loop is CAFRGEVGEKLFF. DNA for the CDR3: TGTGCCTTTCGGGGGGAGGTGGGGGAAAAACTGTTTTTT.

The CDR3 protein is CASREDRPPYEQYF. The CDR3 region has the DNA TGTGCCAGCAGAGAAGACAGGCCACCCTACGAGCAGTACTTC. V is TRBV28 and J is TRBJ2-7; D is possibly TRBD1 (6 bases). The V gene's germline CDR1 is MDHEN and CDR2 SYDVKM. Trimming pared 6 bases from V and 2 bases from J, leaving 14 bases between. The CDR3 has 14 residues.

The chain carries TRBV11-2 and TRBJ2-1; a possible D gene is TRBD2 (6 bases). Germline V lookup: CDR1 SGHAT, CDR2 FQNNGV. The V end lost 9 bases, the J end lost 4 bases, and 16 bases lay between the germline ends. CDR3 length: 14 amino acids. The CDR3 protein is CASRRAGGYNEQFF. CDR3 nucleotides: TGTGCCAGTCGGAGAGCGGGTGGGTACAATGAGCAGTTCTTC.

This clone was recorded at least ten times. V usage is TRBV19 and J usage is TRBJ1-2; tentative D call: TRBD1 (5 bases). This CDR3 spans 16 amino acids. Per the germline V gene, CDR1 is LNHDA and CDR2 is SQIVND (reference sequence). V was shortened by 7 bases and J by 5 bases, with 23 bases between the two germline ends. The CDR3 DNA reads TGTGCCAGTACCACTACTCCTGGGGGGGTACCATATGGCTACACCTTC. This codes for CASTTTPGGVPYGYTF.

The chain combines TRBV11-2 with TRBJ2-1; D perhaps matches TRBD2 (5 bases). This CDR3 comprises 14 residues. Trimming took off 2 bases at V and 5 bases at J, with 10 bases between the two ends. CDR1 SGHAT and CDR2 FQNNGV come from the germline V gene. CDR3 sequence reads: CASSLSGGNNEQFF. The DNA for the CDR3 is TGTGCCAGCAGCTTAAGCGGCGGAAACAATGAGCAGTTCTTC.

This clone was observed a few times. V gene TRBV18 combines with J gene TRBJ1-1, with 9 bases lining up with TRBD1. Germline loops: CDR1 KGHSH, CDR2 LQKENI. This CDR3 is built from 13 residues. The V segment lost 0 bases and the J segment 13 bases; nucleotides outside the gene matches: 6. This CDR3 is CASSPPRTGVLFF. The CDR3 nucleotides are TGTGCCAGCTCACCACCAAGGACAGGGGTGCTTTTCTTT.

This clone was seen repeatedly, ten times or more. The chain recombines TRBV7-3 with TRBJ2-6; 7 bases align to TRBD1. CDR1 is SGHTA, CDR2 FQGTGA, per germline. The V segment lost 4 bases and the J segment 0 bases; nucleotides outside the gene matches: 3. The length of the CDR3 is 16 residues. In DNA, the CDR3 is TGTGCCAGCAGCTCGGACAGGTCCTCTGGGGCCAACGTCCTGACTTTC. Translated: CASSSDRSSGANVLTF.

The rearrangement links TRBV18 to TRBJ1-6; 11 nucleotides line up with TRBD1. This CDR3 comprises 16 residues. With V trimmed by 6 bases and J by 6 bases, 7 bases remained unmatched. Germline V gives CDR1 KGHSH, CDR2 LQKENI. The CDR3 coding sequence is TGTGCCAGCTCGCCCGGACAGGGGGCGCGTAATTCACCCCTCCACTTT. This gives the protein CASSPGQGARNSPLHF.

V is TRBV4-2 and J is TRBJ2-7, with TRBD1 identical over 9 bases. This CDR3 is built from 15 residues. V dropped 6 bases and J dropped 0; count of bases not matched to a gene: 6. CDR1 and CDR2 from the germline V gene are LGHNA and YNFKEQ. The chain's CDR3 is CASSRGTGSSYEQYF. The CDR3 bases are TGTGCCAGCAGTCGCGGGACAGGGTCCTCCTACGAGCAGTACTTC.

The genes are TRBV11-2 and TRBJ2-3; TRBD2 is a possible D gene (6 bases). Per germline, CDR1 SGHAT and CDR2 FQNNGV. Trimming shortened V by 6 bases and J by 4 bases, and 11 bases separated the two germline ends. This CDR3 is built from 13 residues. The CDR3 DNA reads TGTGCCAGCAGTGCGAGACTAGCAGATACGCAGTATTTT. Its protein product is CASSARLADTQYF.

This clone was counted only a few times. The rearrangement joins TRBV19 to TRBJ2-1; TRBD2 might be the D (7 bases). CDR1 LNHDA and CDR2 SQIVND come from the germline V gene (reference sequence). CDR3 size: 12 residues. The germline V and J ends were trimmed by 8 bases and 8 bases, with 13 bases remaining between them. The CDR3 nucleotides read TGTGCCAGTCGTCGCGGGGGCGATGAGCAGTTCTTC. This encodes CASRRGGDEQFF.

The chain employs TRBV2 and TRBJ1-5; TRBD1 matches at 7 bases. V lost 6 bases to trimming and J lost 3 bases; unmatched junction nucleotides: 8. Germline lookup yields CDR1 SNHLY and CDR2 FYNNEI. CDR3 length: 15 amino acids. CDR3 DNA sequence: TGTGCCAGCAGCGATACGGGACAGTTCAATCAGCCCCAGCATTTT. It codes for CASSDTGQFNQPQHF.

In this sample, this clone turned up once. The rearrangement uses TRBV24-1 and TRBJ1-1; TRBD1 matches at 8 bases. Germline assignment: CDR1 KGHDR and CDR2 SFDVKD. Unmatched junction bases numbered 5, after V lost 5 bases and J lost 1 base. CDR3 length: 15 residues. CDR3 in DNA: TGTGCCACCAGTGGTCGGACAGGGTCGAACACTGAAGCTTTCTTT. Protein product: CATSGRTGSNTEAFF.

The V call is TRBV4-3, the J call TRBJ2-3; 10 bases agree with TRBD2. This CDR3 comprises 17 residues. After removal of 1 base from V and 5 bases from J, the junction contained 9 bases not matched to a gene. Germline loops: CDR1 LGHNA, CDR2 YSLEER. The CDR3 spells CASSQGLSGGAVDTQYF. CDR3 nucleotide sequence: TGCGCCAGCAGCCAAGGGTTGAGCGGGGGGGCCGTAGATACGCAGTATTTT.

The chain uses TRBV7-3 and TRBJ1-5, with a tentative D call TRBD1 (5 bases). The CDR3 spans 15 residues. Germline loops: CDR1 SGHTA, CDR2 FQGTGA. V lost 2 bases and J 7 bases, leaving 15 bases between the germline ends. CDR3 sequence reads: CASSLAGGVGQPQHF. Written as DNA, the CDR3 is TGTGCCAGCAGCTTAGCCGGGGGTGTAGGACAGCCCCAGCATTTT.

The chain employs TRBV7-2 and TRBJ1-6; 9 positions match TRBD1. Germline loops: CDR1 SGHTA, CDR2 FQGNSA. The ends lost 5 bases at V and 10 bases at J; junction bases unmatched: 6. The CDR3 sequence is 14 residues long. CDR3 DNA sequence: TGTGCCAGCAGCCGGGACAGGGAAGGGTCACCCCTCCACTTT. It codes for CASSRDREGSPLHF. Complete variable domain (other parts from reference TRBV7-2 and TRBJ1-6): GAGVSQSPSNKVTEKGKDVELRCDPISGHTALYWYRQSLGQGLEFLIYFQGNSAPDKSGLPSDRFSAERTGGSVSTLTIQRTQQEDSAVYLCASSRDREGSPLHFGNGTRLTVT.

There are a few counts of this clone. The V gene is TRBV2, the J gene TRBJ1-1; unclear D gene. The CDR3 is 12 amino acids. Germline CDR1 and CDR2: SNHLY and FYNNEI. Trimming left V 8 bases short and J 1 base short, with 8 bases between. CDR3: CASGRSNTEAFF. CDR3 sequence (DNA): TGTGCCAGCGGCAGATCGAACACTGAAGCTTTCTTT.

The chain couples TRBV20-1 to TRBJ2-1, with a possible D match to TRBD1 (5 bases). Germline lookup yields CDR1 DFQATT and CDR2 SNEGSKA (reference sequence). Trimming removed 6 bases at V and 9 bases at J, with 12 bases between. The CDR3 length is 11 residues. The CDR3 spells CSAIRTTEQFF. CDR3 nucleotide sequence: TGCAGTGCAATTAGGACAACTGAGCAGTTCTTC.

The rearrangement joins TRBV5-1 to TRBJ2-5; D unclear. Germline V gene sequence: CDR1 SGHRS, CDR2 YFSETQ. This CDR3 is 14 amino acids long. Trimming pared 0 bases from V and 1 base from J, leaving 7 bases between. The CDR3 spells CASSLVPSQETQYF. In nucleotides, the CDR3 is TGCGCCAGCAGCTTGGTCCCCAGCCAAGAGACCCAGTACTTC.